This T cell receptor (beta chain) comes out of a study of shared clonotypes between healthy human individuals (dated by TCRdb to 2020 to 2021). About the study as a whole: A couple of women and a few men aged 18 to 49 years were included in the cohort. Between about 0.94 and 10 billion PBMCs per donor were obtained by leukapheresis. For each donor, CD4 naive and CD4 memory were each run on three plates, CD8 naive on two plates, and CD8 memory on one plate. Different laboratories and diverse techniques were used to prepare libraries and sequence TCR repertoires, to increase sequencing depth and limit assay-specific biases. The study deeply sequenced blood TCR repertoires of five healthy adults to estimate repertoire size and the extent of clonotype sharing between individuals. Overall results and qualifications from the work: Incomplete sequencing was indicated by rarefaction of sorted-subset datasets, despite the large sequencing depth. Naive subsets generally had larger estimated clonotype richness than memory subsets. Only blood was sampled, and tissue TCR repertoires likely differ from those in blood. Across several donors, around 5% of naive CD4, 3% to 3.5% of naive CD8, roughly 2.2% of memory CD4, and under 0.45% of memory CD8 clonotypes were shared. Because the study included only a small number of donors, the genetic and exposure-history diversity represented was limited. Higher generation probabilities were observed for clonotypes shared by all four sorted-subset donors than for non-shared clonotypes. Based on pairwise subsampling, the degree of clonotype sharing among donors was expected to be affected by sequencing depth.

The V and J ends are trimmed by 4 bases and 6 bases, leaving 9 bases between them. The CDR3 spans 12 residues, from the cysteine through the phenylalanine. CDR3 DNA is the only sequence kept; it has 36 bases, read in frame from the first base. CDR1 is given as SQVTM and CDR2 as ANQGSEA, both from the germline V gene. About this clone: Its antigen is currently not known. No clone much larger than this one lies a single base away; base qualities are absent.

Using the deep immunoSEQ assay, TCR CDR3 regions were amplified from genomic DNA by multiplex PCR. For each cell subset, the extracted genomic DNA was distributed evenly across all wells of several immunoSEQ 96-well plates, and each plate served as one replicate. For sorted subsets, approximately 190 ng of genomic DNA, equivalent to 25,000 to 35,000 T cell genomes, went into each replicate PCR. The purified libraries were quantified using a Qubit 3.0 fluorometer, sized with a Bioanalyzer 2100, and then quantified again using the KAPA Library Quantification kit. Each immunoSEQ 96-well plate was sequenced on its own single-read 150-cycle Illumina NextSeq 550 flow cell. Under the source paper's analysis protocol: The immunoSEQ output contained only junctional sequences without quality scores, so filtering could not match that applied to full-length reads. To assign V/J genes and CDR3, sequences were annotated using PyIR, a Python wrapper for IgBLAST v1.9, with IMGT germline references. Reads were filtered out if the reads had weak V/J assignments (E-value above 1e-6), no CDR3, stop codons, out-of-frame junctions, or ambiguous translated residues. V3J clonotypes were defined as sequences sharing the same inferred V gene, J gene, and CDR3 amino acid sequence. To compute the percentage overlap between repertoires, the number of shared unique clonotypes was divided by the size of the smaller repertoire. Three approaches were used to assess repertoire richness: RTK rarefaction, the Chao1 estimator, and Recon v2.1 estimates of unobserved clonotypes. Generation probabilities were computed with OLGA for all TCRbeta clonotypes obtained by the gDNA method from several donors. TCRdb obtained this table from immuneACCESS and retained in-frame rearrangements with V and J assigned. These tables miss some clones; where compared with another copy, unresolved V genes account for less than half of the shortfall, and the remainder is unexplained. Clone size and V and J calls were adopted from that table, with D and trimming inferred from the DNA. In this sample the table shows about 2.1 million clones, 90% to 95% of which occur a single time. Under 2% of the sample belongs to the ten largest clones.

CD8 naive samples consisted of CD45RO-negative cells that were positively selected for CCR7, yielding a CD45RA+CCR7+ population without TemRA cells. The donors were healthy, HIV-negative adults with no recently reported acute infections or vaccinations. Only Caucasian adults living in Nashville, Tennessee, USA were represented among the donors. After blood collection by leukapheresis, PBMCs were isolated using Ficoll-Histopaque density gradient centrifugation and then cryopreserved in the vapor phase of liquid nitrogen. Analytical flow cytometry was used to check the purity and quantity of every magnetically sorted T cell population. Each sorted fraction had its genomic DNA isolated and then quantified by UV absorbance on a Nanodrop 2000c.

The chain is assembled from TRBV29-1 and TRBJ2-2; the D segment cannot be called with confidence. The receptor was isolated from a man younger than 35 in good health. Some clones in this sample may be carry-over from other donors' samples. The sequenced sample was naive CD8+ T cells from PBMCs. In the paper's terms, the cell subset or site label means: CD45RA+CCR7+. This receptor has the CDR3 CSVGVRAGELFF. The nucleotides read TGCAGCGTTGGGGTTCGGGCCGGGGAGCTGTTTTTT.